This T cell receptor beta chain comes out of a study of CD8+CD57+ T cells in acquired aplastic anemia. On the study more broadly: Sorted CD4+ and CD8+ cells yielded 3 to 3.5 ug of DNA on average.

The V gene's germline CDR1 is SNHLY and CDR2 FYNNEI. V was pared by 1 base and J by 11 bases, with 9 bases of the junction left unmatched. CDR3 length: 15 amino acids. Whole-study results and caveats: Nearly 30 was the count of CD8+ CDR3 sequences that patients shared with controls. Significance was not reached for CD8+ Simpson's diversity between patients and controls.

TCR beta VDJ and CDR3 profiling used genomic DNA as template. One entry per CDR3 protein results from TCRdb running MiXCR on the reads. The sample has some 290,000 distinct CDR3 sequences, roughly half seen once; the top ten hold 8%. Remarks on this clonotype: Its target is unknown.

The receptor was isolated from a human donor with severe aplastic anemia or a healthy control (not recorded which). V gene TRBV2 combines with J gene TRBJ2-1; 9 bases align to TRBD2. Source material: sorted CD4+, CD8+, or CD8+CD57+ T cells (not recorded which) from PBMCs. The CDR3 bases are TGTGCCAGCAGTGAAGGTAGGGTGACTAGCGGCAAGCAGTTCTTC. Translated: CASSEGRVTSGKQFF.